This TCR beta chain was documented in a study of Ad26.COV2.S vaccination and SARS-CoV-2 variants. Study at large: Donor allocation was to the COV1001 Ad26.COV2.S trial arm. Administration of Ad26.COV2.S was intramuscular, either once or twice 56 days apart.

Sequencing was performed with immunoSEQ multiplex PCR; in TCRdb, only in-frame clones are kept and a portion is missing. In the table there are about 400,000 clones, roughly 90% of which are singletons. The treatment: some 19 received Ad26.COV2.S at low or high dose, single or two shots; 5 received placebo; per-sample allocation not given. At day 63 after the first vaccine or placebo injection, samples were drawn. Cohort 1b enrolled adults aged 18-55 years in Boston. Built on an Ad26 vector, the vaccine expressed Wuhan-strain SARS-CoV-2 spike. CDR1 is SGHNT, CDR2 YYREEE, per germline (reference sequence). The CDR3 consists of 13 residues. Trimming took 8 bases from V and 3 from J, leaving 14 bases between them.

The chain employs TRBV5-4 and TRBJ1-1; tentatively, D is TRBD1 (5 bases). This material consisted of peripheral blood, taken in a trial of Ad26.COV2.S vaccine versus placebo. The receptor comes from a person aged 18-65 years who received the Ad26.COV2.S COVID-19 vaccine or a placebo. CDR3 protein: CASNYVGDTEAFF. In DNA, the CDR3 is TGTGCCAGTAACTATGTAGGGGACACTGAAGCTTTCTTT.